These 18 T cell receptor beta chains came from one sample sequenced in a study of blood T cells in healthy people across ages. For the second PCR, which ran for about 6 to 11 cycles, a sample-barcoded 5' primer and a J-beta primer mix were used. TCRdb re-called the 5' RACE reads through MiXCR, storing one row per CDR3 protein. Of roughly 1 million distinct CDR3 sequences listed, less than 25% are singletons. In addition, the sample was reused for a study of T cells of mothers and their children.

Sequences were obtained from blood. The source is a girl aged 2-10 years in good health.

The rearrangement links TRBV27 to TRBJ2-5; TRBD1 aligns across 10 bases. Germline V lookup: CDR1 MNHEY, CDR2 SMNVEV (reference sequence). V lost 6 bases and J lost 3; bases outside the gene matches: 7. CDR3 length: 15 residues. The CDR3 protein is CASRRDRGPKETQYF. The CDR3 DNA reads TGTGCCAGCAGACGAGACAGGGGGCCTAAAGAGACCCAGTACTTC.

This clonotype appeared a single time. The chain recombines TRBV10-3 with TRBJ2-5, with 7 positions matching TRBD1. After removal of 3 bases from V and 5 bases from J, the junction contained 6 bases not matched to a gene. The germline CDR1 and CDR2 sequences are ENHRY and SYGVKD. The length of the CDR3 is 14 residues. CDR3 bases: TGTGCCATCAGTGATACCGGGACAGAGGAGACCCAGTACTTC. It codes for CAISDTGTEETQYF.

This clonotype was seen more than once but under ten times. In this CDR3 the conserved last residue, phenylalanine or tryptophan, is missing, so a read error is likely. V is TRBV25-1 and J is TRBJ1-1; D gene unclear. From germline, CDR1 is MGHDK and CDR2 SYGVNS. The V and J ends lost 8 bases and 0 bases respectively, with 10 bases between them. There are 13 residues in the CDR3. The CDR3 spells CASSDPMNTEAFL. The CDR3, as DNA: TGTGCCAGCTCCGACCCTATGAACACTGAAGCTTTCCTT.

The rearrangement uses TRBV12-5 and TRBJ1-5, with TRBD1 matching over 7 bases. The length of the CDR3 is 15 residues. Trimming took 3 bases from V and 6 from J; bases not matched to a gene: 8. Germline V gene sequence: CDR1 LGHNT, CDR2 FRNRAP. This CDR3 reads CASGLATGMSQPQHF. The CDR3 bases are TGTGCTAGTGGTTTAGCGACAGGGATGAGTCAGCCCCAGCATTTT.

J is TRBJ2-1 and V is TRBV29-1; 9 nucleotides line up with TRBD1. CDR1 is SQVTM, CDR2 ANQGSEA, per germline. This CDR3 contains 12 residues. V dropped 7 bases and J dropped 6; count of bases not matched to a gene: 4. CDR3 sequence (DNA): TGCAGCGCACCGACAGGGGGCAATGAGCAGTTCTTC. It yields the protein CSAPTGGNEQFF.

The rearrangement links TRBV28 to TRBJ2-7; 8 nucleotides align to TRBD1. Trimming at V came to 5 bases and at J to 3 bases, leaving 9 bases not matched to a gene. The CDR3 extends over 15 amino acids. The V gene's germline CDR1 is MDHEN and CDR2 SYDVKM. CDR3 in amino acids: CASSPYRQGNYEQYF. The CDR3 coding sequence is TGTGCCAGCAGTCCCTATCGACAGGGGAACTACGAGCAGTACTTC.

This clonotype was picked up a small number of times. The rearrangement uses TRBV20-1 and TRBJ2-7; D is unresolved. Germline CDR1 reads DFQATT; CDR2 reads SNEGSKA (reference sequence). This CDR3 is built from 17 residues. V shed 3 bases and J shed 9 bases, with 30 bases lying between them. The CDR3 nucleotides read TGCAGTGCTAGTCCCTCCGAGAAACGGGTGGAAGGTCACGGGCAGTACTTC. It encodes CSASPSEKRVEGHGQYF.

The gene calls are TRBV27 and TRBJ1-2; tentatively, D is TRBD1 (5 bases). Trimming left V 5 bases short and J 6 bases short, with 10 bases between. CDR3 size: 12 residues. Germline lookup yields CDR1 MNHEY and CDR2 SMNVEV (reference sequence). The CDR3: CASSEGRHGYTF. For the CDR3, the DNA is TGTGCCAGCAGTGAGGGGCGGCATGGCTACACCTTC.

This clonotype was seen a handful of times. The chain uses TRBV24-1 and TRBJ2-5, with a possible D match to TRBD1 (5 bases). This CDR3 is 14 amino acids long. The V gene lost 5 bases and the J gene lost 4 bases, with 13 bases spanning the gap. Germline V gene sequence: CDR1 KGHDR, CDR2 SFDVKD. CDR3 loop: CATSVGQGRETQYF. The CDR3 region has the DNA TGTGCCACCAGTGTCGGGCAGGGAAGAGAGACCCAGTACTTC.

This chain links TRBV4-3 with TRBJ2-1; D may be TRBD2 (5 bases). The CDR3 runs 17 residues. Germline CDR1 and CDR2: LGHNA and YSLEER. V was clipped by 0 bases and J by 8 bases, with 20 bases between them. CDR3 sequence reads: CASSQDWLAPASDEQFF. CDR3 coding DNA: TGCGCCAGCAGCCAAGATTGGCTAGCCCCAGCGTCAGATGAGCAGTTCTTC.

The genes are TRBV28 and TRBJ1-2; 7 positions agree with TRBD1. Germline CDR1 reads MDHEN; CDR2 reads SYDVKM. There are 13 residues in the CDR3. V shed 5 bases and J 6 bases; nucleotides not matched to a gene: 6. The CDR3 coding sequence is TGTGCCAGCAGTCCGACAGGGCTCCATGGCTACACCTTC. Translated, it gives CASSPTGLHGYTF.

The chain couples TRBV9 to TRBJ2-4, with TRBD1 as a possible D gene (6 bases). CDR1 is SGDLS and CDR2 is YYNGEE in the germline V gene. This CDR3 has 16 amino acids. The germline V and J ends were trimmed by 4 bases and 0 bases, with 14 bases remaining between them. The CDR3 here is CASSQTGQLAKNIQYF. Here the CDR3 DNA reads TGTGCCAGCAGCCAAACCGGACAGCTAGCCAAAAACATTCAGTACTTC.

This sequence joins TRBV7-6 and TRBJ1-1; D is possibly TRBD1 (6 bases). CDR1 SGHVS and CDR2 FNYEAQ come from the germline V gene. Between the trimmed V and J ends, which lost 5 bases and 12 bases, there was a span of 16 bases. The CDR3 has 12 residues. The CDR3 DNA reads TGTGCCAGCAGCCCCCGAGGGGGGATGCCTTTCTTT. Translation gives CASSPRGGMPFF.

This chain joins TRBV12-3 or TRBV12-4 and TRBJ2-5, with D possibly TRBD2 on 6 matching bases. The DNA end lines up better with TRBJ2-7; the J call may be wrong. CDR3 length: 15 residues. The CDR3 loop is CASSKRPGLMDEQYF. The DNA for the CDR3 is TGTGCCAGCAGTAAAAGACCGGGACTTATGGACGAGCAGTACTTC.

This chain links TRBV12-3 or TRBV12-4 with TRBJ2-1, with 7 positions matching TRBD2. The junction had 4 bases not matched to a gene; V was cut back by 4 bases and J by 7 bases. This CDR3 is 13 amino acids long. The DNA of the CDR3 is TGTGCCAGCAGTTGGGGGGGTTTTAATGAGCAGTTCTTC. It is translated as CASSWGGFNEQFF.

V gene TRBV2 combines with J gene TRBJ2-4, with D possibly called TRBD1 or TRBD2 (5 bases each). V lost 6 bases and J 1 base, leaving 10 bases between the germline ends. The CDR3 has 14 residues. Germline V CDR1 and CDR2: SNHLY, FYNNEI. CDR3: CASSGAVAKNIQYF. DNA for the CDR3: TGTGCCAGCAGCGGGGCTGTGGCCAAAAACATTCAGTACTTC.

The genes are TRBV6-5 and TRBJ2-5, with TRBD1 matching 7 bases. The DNA end is more similar to TRBJ2-1, so the J call may be wrong. The germline CDR1 and CDR2 sequences are MNHEY and SVGAGI. The length of the CDR3 is 13 residues. Here the CDR3 DNA reads TGTGCCAGCAGTTACGAACAGGGGACCGAGCAGTTCTTC. Protein: CASSYEQGTEQFF.

There are a few counts of this clonotype. The gene calls are TRBV6-2 or TRBV6-3 and TRBJ1-1, with unresolved D. The CDR3 consists of 11 residues. The V gene's germline CDR1 is MNHEY and CDR2 SVGEGT. V was trimmed by 8 bases and J by 10 bases, leaving 14 bases between them. The CDR3 is CASRTAARAFF. The DNA of the CDR3 is TGTGCCAGCCGGACGGCGGCGCGAGCTTTCTTT.